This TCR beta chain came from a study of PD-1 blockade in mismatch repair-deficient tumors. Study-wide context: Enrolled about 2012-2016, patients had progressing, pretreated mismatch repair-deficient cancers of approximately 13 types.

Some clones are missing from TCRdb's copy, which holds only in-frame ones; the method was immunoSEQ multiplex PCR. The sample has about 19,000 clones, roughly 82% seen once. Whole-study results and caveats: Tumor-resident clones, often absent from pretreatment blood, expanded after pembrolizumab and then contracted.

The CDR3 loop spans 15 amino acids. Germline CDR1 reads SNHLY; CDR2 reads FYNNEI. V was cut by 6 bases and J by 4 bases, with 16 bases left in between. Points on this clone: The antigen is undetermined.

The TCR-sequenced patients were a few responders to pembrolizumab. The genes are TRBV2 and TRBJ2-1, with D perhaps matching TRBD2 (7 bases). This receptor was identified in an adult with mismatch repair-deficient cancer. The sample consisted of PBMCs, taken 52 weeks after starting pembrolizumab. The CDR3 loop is CASRQRGGTYNEQFF. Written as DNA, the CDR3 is TGTGCCAGCAGACAAAGGGGGGGGACTTACAATGAGCAGTTCTTC.